Listed below are T cell receptor beta chains from one sample, sequenced in a study of T cells in tuberculosis. Using immunoSEQ multiplex PCR, the repertoire was profiled, and TCRdb retains in-frame clones only, with some absent. The sample has tens of thousands of clones; 70% to 85% are singletons. This material consisted of PBMCs, taken at tuberculosis diagnosis. These receptors all stem from an adult with tuberculosis. Both conserved end residues are part of each CDR3. D genes are given only for firm matches. Size is stated for part of the rows, as once, few or many counts, or as a class when the clone is expanded.

v_call,cdr3_length,d_call,j_call,clone_size,cdr3_aa,cdr3_nt
TRBV4-3,14,TRBD1,TRBJ2-7,.,CASSQAAGGNEQYF,TGCGCCAGCAGCCAAGCCGCAGGGGGTAACGAGCAGTACTTC
TRBV7-9,14,TRBD1,TRBJ1-2,.,CASSLEATGYGYTF,TGTGCCAGCAGCTTAGAGGCGACAGGGTATGGCTACACCTTC
TRBV19,13,.,TRBJ2-1,.,CASSIPEGGEQFF,TGTGCCAGTAGTATACCGGAGGGTGGTGAGCAGTTCTTC
TRBV27,17,TRBD1,TRBJ2-2,.,CASTPFGGQVMAGELFF,TGTGCCAGCACGCCGTTTGGGGGACAGGTTATGGCCGGGGAGCTGTTTTTT
TRBV6-4,16,TRBD1,TRBJ2-1,.,CASSDRDRGTYNEQFF,TGTGCCAGCAGTGACCGGGACAGGGGCACCTACAATGAGCAGTTCTTC
TRBV10-3,16,.,TRBJ1-2,once,CAISESVAGNAYGYTF,TGTGCCATCAGTGAGTCGGTTGCGGGGAATGCGTATGGCTACACCTTC
TRBV19,15,TRBD1,TRBJ1-1,.,CASSPRQGFLTEAFF,TGTGCCAGTAGTCCGAGACAGGGCTTTTTGACTGAAGCTTTCTTT
TRBV4-3,15,.,TRBJ2-1,.,CASSQDGNRLNEQFF,TGCGCCAGCAGCCAAGATGGAAACAGGCTGAATGAGCAGTTCTTC
TRBV9,14,.,TRBJ1-2,.,CASSVGGELYGYTF,TGTGCCAGCAGCGTAGGGGGGGAACTCTATGGCTACACCTTC
TRBV7-2,14,.,TRBJ2-3,.,CASSFTRATDTQYF,TGTGCCAGCAGCTTTACTAGGGCCACAGATACGCAGTATTTT
TRBV11-1,13,.,TRBJ2-5,few,CASSMDYQETQYF,TGTGCCAGCAGCATGGACTATCAAGAGACCCAGTACTTC
TRBV5-1,15,TRBD2,TRBJ2-7,.,CASIPGPSGAYEQYF,TGCGCCAGCATCCCGGGACCTAGCGGAGCCTACGAGCAGTACTTC
TRBV15,16,TRBD2,TRBJ2-7,once,CATSRDGLAGGYEQYF,TGTGCCACCAGCAGAGACGGACTAGCGGGAGGGTACGAGCAGTACTTC
TRBV7-3,14,TRBD2,TRBJ2-7,.,CASSPQAGAYEQYF,TGTGCCAGCAGCCCCCAGGCGGGGGCCTACGAGCAGTACTTC